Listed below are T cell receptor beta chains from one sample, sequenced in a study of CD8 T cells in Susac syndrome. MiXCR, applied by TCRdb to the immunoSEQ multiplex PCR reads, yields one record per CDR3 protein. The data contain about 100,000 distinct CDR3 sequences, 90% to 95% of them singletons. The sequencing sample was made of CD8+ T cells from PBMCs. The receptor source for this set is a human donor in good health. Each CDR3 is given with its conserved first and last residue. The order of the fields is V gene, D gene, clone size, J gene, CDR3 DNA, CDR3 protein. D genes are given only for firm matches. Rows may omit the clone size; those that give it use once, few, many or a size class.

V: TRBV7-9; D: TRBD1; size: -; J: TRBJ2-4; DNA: TGTGCCAGCAGCTCCCCCGGGACAGGGTTACATGACATTCAGTACTTC; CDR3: CASSSPGTGLHDIQYF
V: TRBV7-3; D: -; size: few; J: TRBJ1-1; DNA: TGTGCCAGTAAAGGGGGGCTCGGCACTGAAGCTTTCTTT; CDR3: CASKGGLGTEAFF
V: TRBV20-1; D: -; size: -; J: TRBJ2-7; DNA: TGCAGTGCCGAATCGGGGGAGCAGTACTTC; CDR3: CSAESGEQYF
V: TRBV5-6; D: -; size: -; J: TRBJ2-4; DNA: TGTGCCAGCAGCTCGGGTGGACCCAAAAACATTCAGTACTTC; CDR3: CASSSGGPKNIQYF
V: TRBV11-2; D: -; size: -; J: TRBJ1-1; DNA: TGTGCCAGCAGCTTATGGCGCGAGGGCCTAGGGGCTTTCTTT; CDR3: CASSLWREGLGAFF
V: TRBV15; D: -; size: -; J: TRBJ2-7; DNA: TGTGCCACCAGCAGAGATCCAGGGATCACTACCTACGAGCAGTACTTC; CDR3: CATSRDPGITTYEQYF
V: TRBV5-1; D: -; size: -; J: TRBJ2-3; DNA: TGCGCCAGCAGCTGGGCGGATACGCAGTATTTT; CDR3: CASSWADTQYF
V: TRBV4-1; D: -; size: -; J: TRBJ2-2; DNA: TGCGCCAGCAGCCAATCGGGACGGAGGGCAAACACCGGGGAGCTGTTTTTT; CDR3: CASSQSGRRANTGELFF
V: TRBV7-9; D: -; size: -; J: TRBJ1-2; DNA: TGTGCCAGCAGCTTGGGAGACAGCCCCTATGGCTACACCTTC; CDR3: CASSLGDSPYGYTF
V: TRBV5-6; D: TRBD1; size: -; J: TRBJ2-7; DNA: TGTGCCAGCAGCTCCGGGACAGGGGTTCCCTACGAGCAGTACTTC; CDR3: CASSSGTGVPYEQYF
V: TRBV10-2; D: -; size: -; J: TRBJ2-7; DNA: TGCGCCAGCAGTGAAAACACAATCTACGAGCAGTACTTC; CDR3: CASSENTIYEQYF
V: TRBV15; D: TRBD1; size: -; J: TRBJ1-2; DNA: TGTGCCACCAGCAGAGACCTAGGGACAGGGCGACGCTACACCTTC; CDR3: CATSRDLGTGRRYTF
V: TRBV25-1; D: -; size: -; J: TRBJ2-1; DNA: TGTGCCAGCAGTGAATCGGGCAGGGTAGTTGAGCAGTTCTTC; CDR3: CASSESGRVVEQFF
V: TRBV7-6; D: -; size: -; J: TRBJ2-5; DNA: TGTGCCAGCAGCTTAAACGAGGGGACCCAGTACTTC; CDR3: CASSLNEGTQYF
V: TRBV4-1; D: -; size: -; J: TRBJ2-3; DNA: TGCGCCAGCAGCCAAGTTCAGTTCACAGATACGCAGTATTTT; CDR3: CASSQVQFTDTQYF
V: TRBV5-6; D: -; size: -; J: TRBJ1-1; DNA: TGTGCCAGCAGCCCTACAGGAGCCTCTGAAGCTTTCTTT; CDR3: CASSPTGASEAFF
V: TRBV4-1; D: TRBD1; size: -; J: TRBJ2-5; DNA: TGCGCCAGCAGCCGAGGACAGGGAGACGAGACCCAGTACTTC; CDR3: CASSRGQGDETQYF
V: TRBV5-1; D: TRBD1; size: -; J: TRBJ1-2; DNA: TGCGCCAGCAGCTCACTTGGACAGGGCAGCGGCTACACCTTC; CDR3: CASSSLGQGSGYTF
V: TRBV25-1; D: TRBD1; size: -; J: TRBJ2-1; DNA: TGTGCCAGCAGTGACGGGACAGGGGTCAATGAGCAGTTCTTC; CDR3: CASSDGTGVNEQFF
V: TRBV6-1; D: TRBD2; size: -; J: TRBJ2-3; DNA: TGTGCCAGCAGTGTAGGACTAGCGGGGGCCCTCACAGATACGCAGTATTTT; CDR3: CASSVGLAGALTDTQYF
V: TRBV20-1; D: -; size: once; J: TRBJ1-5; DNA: TGCAGTGCTAGAGATCAAGCCGGACTCTTTCAGCCCCAGCATTTT; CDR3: CSARDQAGLFQPQHF
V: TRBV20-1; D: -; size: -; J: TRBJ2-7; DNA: TGCAGTGCTGACGGGGAAAACTCCTACGAGCAGTACTTC; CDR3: CSADGENSYEQYF
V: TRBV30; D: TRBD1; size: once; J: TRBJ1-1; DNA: TGTGCCTGGAACCAGGGGGGGGGCAGTGAAGCTTTCTTT; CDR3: CAWNQGGGSEAFF
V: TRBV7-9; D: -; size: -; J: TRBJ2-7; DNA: TGTGCCAGCAGTTCACAGGGATCCGAGCAGTACTTC; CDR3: CASSSQGSEQYF
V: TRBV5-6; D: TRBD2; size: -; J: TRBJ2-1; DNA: TGTGCCAGCAGGGTAGCGGGGGGGCCCTATGAGCAGTTCTTC; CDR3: CASRVAGGPYEQFF
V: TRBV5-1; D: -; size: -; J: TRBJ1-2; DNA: TGCGCCAGCAGTTGGGGGACGGGAAACTATGGCTACACCTTC; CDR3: CASSWGTGNYGYTF
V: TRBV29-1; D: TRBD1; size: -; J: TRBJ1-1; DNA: TGCAGCGTCACTCAGGGGGGCACTGAAGCTTTCTTT; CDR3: CSVTQGGTEAFF
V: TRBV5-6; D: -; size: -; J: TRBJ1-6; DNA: TGTGCCAGCAGCTCCTCCCCCCTGACAGATGGATCACCCCTCCACTTT; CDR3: CASSSSPLTDGSPLHF
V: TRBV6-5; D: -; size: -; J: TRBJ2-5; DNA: TGTGCCAGCAGTTACTCCAGCGGCGAGATCCAAGAGACCCAGTACTTC; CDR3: CASSYSSGEIQETQYF
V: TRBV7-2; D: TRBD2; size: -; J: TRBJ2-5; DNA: TGTGCCAGCAGCTTATGGACTAGCGTCGAAGAGACCCAGTACTTC; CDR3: CASSLWTSVEETQYF
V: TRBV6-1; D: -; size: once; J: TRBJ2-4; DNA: TGTGCCTGCAGGCCCGGGACGCCCTCAGGCCCCATTCAGTACTTC; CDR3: CACRPGTPSGPIQYF
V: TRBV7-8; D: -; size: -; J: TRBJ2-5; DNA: TGTGCCAGCAGCTTAGCTTCTTGGGAGACCCAGTACTTC; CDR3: CASSLASWETQYF
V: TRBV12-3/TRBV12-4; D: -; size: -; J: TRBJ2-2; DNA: TGTGCCAGCAGTCTCGACCACACCGGGGAGCTGTTTTTT; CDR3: CASSLDHTGELFF
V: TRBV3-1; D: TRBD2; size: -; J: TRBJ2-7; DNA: TGTGCCAGCAGCCGTCCGGGGGCGGGGGGGCCGGTCGAGCAGTACTTC; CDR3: CASSRPGAGGPVEQYF
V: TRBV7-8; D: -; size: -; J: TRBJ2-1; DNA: TGTGCCAGCAGCCCTTGGACGGTCACCTACAATGAGCAGTTCTTC; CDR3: CASSPWTVTYNEQFF
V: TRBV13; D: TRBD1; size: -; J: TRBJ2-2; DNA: TGTGCCAGCAGCGAAGGGACAGCTCTACCGAACACCGGGGAGCTGTTTTTT; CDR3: CASSEGTALPNTGELFF
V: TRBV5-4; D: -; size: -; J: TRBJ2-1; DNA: TGTGCCAGCAGCTCGCCGGAGGAGGGTAGTGTTGAGCAGTTCTTC; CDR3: CASSSPEEGSVEQFF
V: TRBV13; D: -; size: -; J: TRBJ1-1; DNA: TGTGCCAGCAGGCAGGACACTGAAGCTTTCTTT; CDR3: CASRQDTEAFF
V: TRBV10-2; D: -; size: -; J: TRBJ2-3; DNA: TGCGCCAGCGCAGTATTAGGCGCAGATACGCAGTATTTT; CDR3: CASAVLGADTQYF
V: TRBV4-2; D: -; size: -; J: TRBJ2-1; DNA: TGTGCCAGCAGCCAAGCTCCGGACTCAGGGGACTTACGCTACAATGAGCAGTTCTTC; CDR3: CASSQAPDSGDLRYNEQFF
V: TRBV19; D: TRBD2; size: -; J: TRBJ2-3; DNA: TGTGCCAGTAGTCCACGTGTGAGTAGCGGGGGCACAGATACGCAGTATTTT; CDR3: CASSPRVSSGGTDTQYF
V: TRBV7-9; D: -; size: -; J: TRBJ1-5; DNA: TGTGCCAGCAGCTTGGACCGGGGTCAGCCCCAGCATTTT; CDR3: CASSLDRGQPQHF
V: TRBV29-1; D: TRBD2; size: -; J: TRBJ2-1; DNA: TGCAGCGCAAGCGGGGGGGCGAAGAATGAGCAGTTCTTC; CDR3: CSASGGAKNEQFF
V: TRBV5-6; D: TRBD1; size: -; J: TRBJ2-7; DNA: TGTGCCAGCAGCTGGGGACAGGGCGCCTACGAGCAGTACTTC; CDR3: CASSWGQGAYEQYF
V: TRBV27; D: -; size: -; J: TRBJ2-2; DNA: TGTGCCAGCAGTTTACAGACGAACACCGGGGAGCTGTTTTTT; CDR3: CASSLQTNTGELFF
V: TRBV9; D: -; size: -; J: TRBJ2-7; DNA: TGTGCCAGCAGCGTAGAGGAGGACTCCTACGAGCAGTACTTC; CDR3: CASSVEEDSYEQYF
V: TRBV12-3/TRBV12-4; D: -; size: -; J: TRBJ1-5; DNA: TGTGCCAGCAGTCCCGCGGGAGCTTCGGGCAATCAGCCCCAGCATTTT; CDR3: CASSPAGASGNQPQHF
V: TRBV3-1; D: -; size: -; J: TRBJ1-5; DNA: TGTGCCAGCAGCCAAGTACCCGGGTATAGCAATCAGCCCCAGCATTTT; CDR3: CASSQVPGYSNQPQHF
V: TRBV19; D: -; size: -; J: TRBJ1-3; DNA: TGTGCCAGTAGTATCAATCATGGAAACACCATATATTTT; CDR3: CASSINHGNTIYF
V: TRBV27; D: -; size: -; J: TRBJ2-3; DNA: TGTGCCAGCAGTCCCATGAGCTCGTCTAGCACAGATACGCAGTATTTT; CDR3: CASSPMSSSSTDTQYF
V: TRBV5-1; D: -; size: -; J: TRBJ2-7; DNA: TGCGCCAGCAGCTTTCTGGAGGGAAACGAGCAGTACTTC; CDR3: CASSFLEGNEQYF